This record covers a single TCR beta chain. Its antigen is not known. The data were obtained in a study of OX40 agonist ivuxolimab in advanced cancers. On the study more broadly: All patients had ivuxolimab intravenously every 2 weeks at 0.01 to 10 mg/kg. Each dose-escalation patient presented with hepatocellular carcinoma, melanoma, renal cell or head and neck cancer. The study reported partial responses in three patients: one hepatocellular carcinoma, two cutaneous melanoma. General observations from the study: Not determined was the antigen specificity of the expanded peripheral T cells.

Using immunoSEQ multiplex PCR, the repertoire was profiled, and TCRdb retains in-frame clones only, with some absent. Here the sample spans 70,000 or so clones, approximately 80% being singletons. The germline V gene has CDR1 MNHEY and CDR2 SMNVEV (reference sequence). Trimming cost V 5 bases and J 0 bases; bases outside gene matches: 5. The CDR3 is 16 amino acids. The sequence was collected from an adult with an advanced solid tumor such as melanoma, head and neck, liver or kidney cancer. The rearrangement links TRBV27 to TRBJ2-7; 12 positions match TRBD2. The specimen was CD4+ or CD8+ T cells sorted from blood, collected in a trial of the OX40 agonist ivuxolimab. The CDR3 sequence: CASSRLAGGASYEQYF. The CDR3 DNA reads as TGTGCCAGCAGTAGGCTAGCGGGGGGGGCCTCCTACGAGCAGTACTTC.